The source of this T cell receptor (beta chain) is a study of blood T cells in healthy people across ages. Per the germline V gene, CDR1 is SGHDN and CDR2 is FVKESK. This CDR3 is 13 amino acids long. The V end was cut by 4 bases, the J end by 0 bases, with 6 bases between. This clonotype was detected only a few times. The second PCR ran roughly 7 to 12 cycles with a sample-barcoded 5' primer and J-beta primers. TCRdb independently ran MiXCR on the 5' RACE reads; one entry per CDR3 protein. The profile covers 550,000 to 700,000 distinct CDR3 sequences, with 25% to 30% appearing a single time and about 18% taken by the ten largest. PBMCs numbering at least 6.5 million were isolated per sample.

Sequenced input: blood. The genes are TRBV14 and TRBJ1-1; unclear D gene. This receptor was taken from an older woman in good health. The CDR3 DNA reads TGTGCCAGCAGCCGAGTTATGAACACTGAAGCTTTCTTT. This encodes CASSRVMNTEAFF.